This T cell receptor (beta chain) comes out of a study of CD8 T cells in ankylosing spondylitis. Many counts were recorded for this clonotype. The antigen remains undetermined. Making the TCR beta libraries involved quantitative 5'-RACE with molecular barcodes. MiXCR was run by TCRdb on the 5' RACE reads, yielding one entry per CDR3 protein. Here the sample spans tens of thousands of distinct CDR3 sequences, 4.5% to 6% being singletons. There are 11 residues in the CDR3. The V end was cut by 6 bases, the J end by 10 bases, with 12 bases between. Looked up from germline, CDR1 is SNHLY and CDR2 is FYNNEI. Whole-study results and caveats: What appeared characteristic of ankylosing spondylitis blood was a TCR beta motif of eight or nine highly homologous variants.

The TCR was taken from a male donor with ankylosing spondylitis or in good health (not recorded which). The chain combines TRBV2 with TRBJ1-1; D unresolved. Specimen: blood, either unsorted or a sorted T cell fraction (not recorded which). The CDR3 region is CASSPDLRAFF. CDR3 DNA: TGTGCCAGCAGCCCGGACCTGCGAGCTTTCTTT.